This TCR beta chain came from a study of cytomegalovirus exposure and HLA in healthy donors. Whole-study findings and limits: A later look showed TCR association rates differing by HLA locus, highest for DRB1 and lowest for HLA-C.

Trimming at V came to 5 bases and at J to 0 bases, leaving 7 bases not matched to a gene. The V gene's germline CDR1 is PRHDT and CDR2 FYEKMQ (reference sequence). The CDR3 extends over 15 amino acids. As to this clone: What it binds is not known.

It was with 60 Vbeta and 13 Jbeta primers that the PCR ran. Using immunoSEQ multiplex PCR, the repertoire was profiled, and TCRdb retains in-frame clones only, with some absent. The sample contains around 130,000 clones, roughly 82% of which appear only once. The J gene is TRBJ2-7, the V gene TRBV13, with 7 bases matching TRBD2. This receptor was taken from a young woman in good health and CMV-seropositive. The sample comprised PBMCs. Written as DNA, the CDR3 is TGTGCCAGCAGCCCCAGGGAGGGCCCCTCCTACGAGCAGTACTTC. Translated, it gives CASSPREGPSYEQYF.